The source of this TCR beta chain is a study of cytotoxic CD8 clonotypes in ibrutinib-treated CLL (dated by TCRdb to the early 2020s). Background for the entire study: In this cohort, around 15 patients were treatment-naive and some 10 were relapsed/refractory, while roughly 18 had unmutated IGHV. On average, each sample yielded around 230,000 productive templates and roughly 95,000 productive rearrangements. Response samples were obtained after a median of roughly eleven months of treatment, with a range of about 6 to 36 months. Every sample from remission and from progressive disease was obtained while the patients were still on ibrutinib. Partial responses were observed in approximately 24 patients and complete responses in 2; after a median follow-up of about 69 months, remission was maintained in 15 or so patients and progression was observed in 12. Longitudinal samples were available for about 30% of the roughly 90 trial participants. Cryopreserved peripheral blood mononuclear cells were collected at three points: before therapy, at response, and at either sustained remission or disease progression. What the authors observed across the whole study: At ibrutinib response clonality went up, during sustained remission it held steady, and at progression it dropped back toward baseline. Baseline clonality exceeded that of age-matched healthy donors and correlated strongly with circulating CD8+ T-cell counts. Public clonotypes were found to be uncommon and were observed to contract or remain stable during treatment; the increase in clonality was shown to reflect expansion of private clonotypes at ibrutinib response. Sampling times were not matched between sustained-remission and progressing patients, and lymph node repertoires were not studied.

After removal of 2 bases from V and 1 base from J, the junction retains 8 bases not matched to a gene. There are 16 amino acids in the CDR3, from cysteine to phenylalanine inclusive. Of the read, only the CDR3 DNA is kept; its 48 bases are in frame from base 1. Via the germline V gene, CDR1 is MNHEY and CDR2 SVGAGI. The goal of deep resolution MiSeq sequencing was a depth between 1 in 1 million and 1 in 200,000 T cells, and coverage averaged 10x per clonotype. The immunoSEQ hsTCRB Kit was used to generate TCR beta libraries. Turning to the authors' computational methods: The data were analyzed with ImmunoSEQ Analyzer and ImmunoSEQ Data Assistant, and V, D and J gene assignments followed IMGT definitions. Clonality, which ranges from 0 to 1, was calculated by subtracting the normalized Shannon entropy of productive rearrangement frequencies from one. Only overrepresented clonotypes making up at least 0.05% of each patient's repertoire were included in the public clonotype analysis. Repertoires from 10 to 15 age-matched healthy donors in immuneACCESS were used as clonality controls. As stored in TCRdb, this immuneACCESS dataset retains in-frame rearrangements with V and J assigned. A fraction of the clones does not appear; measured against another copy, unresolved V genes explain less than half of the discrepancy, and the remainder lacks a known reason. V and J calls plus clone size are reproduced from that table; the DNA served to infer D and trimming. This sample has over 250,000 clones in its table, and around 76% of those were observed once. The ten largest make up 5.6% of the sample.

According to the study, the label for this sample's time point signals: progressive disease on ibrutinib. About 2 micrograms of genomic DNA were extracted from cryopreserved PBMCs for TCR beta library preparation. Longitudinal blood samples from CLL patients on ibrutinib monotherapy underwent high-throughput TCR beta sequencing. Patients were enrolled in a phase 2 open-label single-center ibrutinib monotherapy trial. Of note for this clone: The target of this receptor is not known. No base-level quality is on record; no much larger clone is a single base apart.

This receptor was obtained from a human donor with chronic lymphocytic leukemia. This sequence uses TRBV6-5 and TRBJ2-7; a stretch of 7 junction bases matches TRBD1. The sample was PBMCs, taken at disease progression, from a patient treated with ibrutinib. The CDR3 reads CASSYMTPTGSYEQYF. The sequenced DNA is TGTGCCAGCAGTTACATGACCCCGACAGGGTCCTACGAGCAGTACTTC.